The clone carrying this T cell receptor (beta chain) was counted once. Its antigen is unknown. These data come from a study of cytomegalovirus exposure and HLA in healthy donors. Background on the study: Both the roughly 120 validation repertoires and the 600 to 700 first-cohort repertoires used the same platform, as reported by a later analysis. Study-wide points: Overall, under 200 TCR beta chains were annotated as cytomegalovirus-associated. In vitro work confirmed that a few CMV-associated chains recognize CMV antigens.

This CDR3 spans 14 amino acids. From germline, CDR1 is SNHLY and CDR2 FYNNEI. V lost 6 bases and J lost 2; bases outside the gene matches: 4. Among the approximately 110 subjects of the validation cohort, separate from the approximately 670-subject first cohort, were the donors. TCRdb keeps only in-frame clones here, not all; method: immunoSEQ multiplex PCR. The sample gives about 120,000 clones, roughly 90% of which show up once; 6% to 7% is in the top ten. This TCR was sampled from a young woman in good health and CMV-seropositive. The J gene is TRBJ1-5, the V gene TRBV2; 7 nucleotides line up with TRBD1. The sequenced sample was PBMCs. CDR3 region: CASRGDSGNQPQHF. CDR3 in DNA: TGTGCCAGCAGGGGGGACAGCGGCAATCAGCCCCAGCATTTT.